The 28 T cell receptor beta chains below come from one sample, sequenced in a study of early T cells in non-severe SARS-CoV-2 infection. TCRdb reprocessed the 5' RACE reads with MiXCR, giving one entry per CDR3 protein. Among some 35,000 distinct CDR3 sequences listed, around 7% were seen once. Sequences were derived from whole blood, sampled at baseline. The receptors were gathered from an adult who was a healthcare worker with PCR-confirmed SARS-CoV-2 infection or an uninfected control (not recorded which).

V and J are TRBV29-1 and TRBJ2-1; the D is unclear. V lost 3 bases and J lost 0, with 6 bases in between. Germline V lookup: CDR1 SQVTM, CDR2 ANQGSEA. The CDR3 spans 13 residues. CDR3 protein: CSVEENSYNEQFF. For the CDR3, the DNA is TGCAGCGTTGAGGAGAACTCCTACAATGAGCAGTTCTTC.

Ten or more counts support this clonotype. The chain links TRBV12-3 or TRBV12-4 to TRBJ1-1, with a possible D match to TRBD1 (6 bases). The CDR3 totals 14 residues. Trimming removed 5 bases at V and 4 bases at J, with 14 bases between. The CDR3: CASSPGQRRTEAFF. For the CDR3, the DNA is TGTGCCAGCAGTCCCGGACAGCGGCGCACTGAAGCTTTCTTT.

Concerning this clonotype: A much larger clone differs from this one at a single base, so this may be a read error. V and J are TRBV3-1 and TRBJ1-3; D is unclear. V gave up 7 bases and J gave up 2 bases, with 9 bases separating them. The CDR3 spans 13 residues. Germline CDR1 LGHDT, CDR2 YNNKEL (reference sequence). CDR3 DNA: TGTGCCAGCACCCTATGGACTGGAAACACCATATATTTT. Translated, it gives CASTLWTGNTIYF. Filled out from reference TRBV3-1 and TRBJ1-3, the complete variable domain reads DTAVSQTPKYLVTQMGNDKSIKCEQNLGHDTMYWYKQDSKKFLKIMFSYNNKELIINETVPNRFSPKSPDKAHLNLHINSLELGDSAVYFCASTLWTGNTIYFGEGSWLTVV.

Ten or more counts support this clonotype. The chain couples TRBV12-3 or TRBV12-4 to TRBJ2-7; unclear D gene. This CDR3 spans 13 amino acids. The V and J ends lost 8 bases and 1 base respectively, with 12 bases between them. Here the CDR3 reads CASLRIGSYEQYF. CDR3 sequence (DNA): TGTGCCAGCCTCAGGATCGGGTCCTACGAGCAGTACTTC.

J is TRBJ2-7 and V is TRBV5-1, with no clear D. The length of the CDR3 is 13 residues. V was clipped by 2 bases and J by 3 bases, with 9 bases between them. In germline, CDR1 is SGHRS, CDR2 YFSETQ. CDR3 coding DNA: TGCGCCAGCAGCTTTCGGCCGGGCTACGAGCAGTACTTC. Its translation is CASSFRPGYEQYF.

This clonotype has a count of ten or more. The CDR3 loop reads CASRGAFPYEQYF. The CDR3 DNA reads TGTGCCAGCAGGGGGGCGTTCCCTTACGAGCAGTACTTC. V and J are TRBV12-3 or TRBV12-4 and TRBJ2-7; the D gene is possibly TRBD1 (6 bases). The ends were cut back, 6 bases at V and 4 bases at J, with 13 bases in the middle. This CDR3 comprises 13 residues.

The sample holds many counts of this clonotype. This chain uses TRBV4-3 with TRBJ1-2, with a weak D call TRBD1 (5 bases). The CDR3 is made up of 13 amino acids. Trimming took off 4 bases at V and 3 bases at J, with 9 bases between the two ends. Germline loops: CDR1 LGHNA, CDR2 YSLEER. The CDR3 coding sequence is TGCGCCAGCAGCCTGGAGGGGCACTATGGCTACACCTTC. This gives the protein CASSLEGHYGYTF.

There are a few counts of this clonotype. The chain couples TRBV12-3 or TRBV12-4 to TRBJ2-5; TRBD1 matches 7 bases. V lost 7 bases, J lost 3 bases, and 8 bases stayed unmatched. The CDR3 contains 14 residues. The CDR3, as DNA: TGTGCCAGCATTCCGACAGGGCACGAAGAGACCCAGTACTTC. This translates into CASIPTGHEETQYF.

There are many counts of this clonotype. The V call is TRBV10-3, the J call TRBJ2-3; D is unresolved. The V end was cut by 8 bases, the J end by 6 bases, with 9 bases between. CDR3 length equals 11 residues. CDR1 and CDR2 from the germline V gene are ENHRY and SYGVKD. The CDR3 DNA reads as TGTGCCATCGGGGTGATGGATACGCAGTATTTT. Translation: CAIGVMDTQYF.

This chain connects TRBV11-3 to TRBJ2-2, with a possible D match to TRBD2 (5 bases). From germline, CDR1 is SGHNT and CDR2 YENEEA. The CDR3 loop spans 15 amino acids. Between the trimmed V and J ends, which lost 1 base and 2 bases, there was a span of 8 bases. The CDR3 DNA is TGTGCCAGCAGCTTAGGGACTTTTAACACCGGGGAGCTGTTTTTT. Translation gives CASSLGTFNTGELFF.

V and J are TRBV2 and TRBJ2-3; D remains ambiguous. Germline assignment: CDR1 SNHLY and CDR2 FYNNEI. V shed 7 bases and J shed 7 bases, with 21 bases lying between them. This CDR3 is built from 15 residues. The chain's CDR3 is CASIASNSMRHTQYF. The CDR3 bases are TGTGCCAGCATCGCGAGTAACAGTATGAGACATACGCAGTATTTT. Looking up the rest from reference TRBV2 and TRBJ2-3 gives the full variable domain: EPEVTQTPSHQVTQMGQEVILRCVPISNHLYFYWYRQILGQKVEFLVSFYNNEISEKSEIFDDQFSVERPDGSNFTLKIRSTKLEDSAMYFCASIASNSMRHTQYFGPGTRLTVL.

The sample holds many counts of this clonotype. The gene calls are TRBV9 and TRBJ2-5; 9 bases agree with TRBD2. The CDR3 length is 18 residues. V dropped 0 bases and J dropped 4; count of bases not matched to a gene: 13. The germline V gene has CDR1 SGDLS and CDR2 YYNGEE. This CDR3 reads CASSVGGLARGGGETQYF. The CDR3 DNA sequence: TGTGCCAGCAGCGTAGGGGGACTAGCCCGAGGGGGTGGAGAGACCCAGTACTTC.

This clonotype was picked up a small number of times. This chain connects TRBV18 to TRBJ1-1; D unclear. The CDR3 loop spans 14 amino acids. V lost 2 bases and J 3 bases, leaving 10 bases between the germline ends. Germline V gene sequence: CDR1 KGHSH, CDR2 LQKENI. CDR3 DNA sequence: TGTGCCAGCTCACCAACGGGGAAGGACACTGAAGCTTTCTTT. It yields the protein CASSPTGKDTEAFF.

This clonotype showed up just a few times. This chain uses TRBV7-2 with TRBJ2-1; D may be TRBD2 (6 bases). The V gene's germline CDR1 is SGHTA and CDR2 FQGNSA. CDR3 length: 13 amino acids. Trimming left V 1 base short and J 12 bases short, with 13 bases between. This CDR3 reads CASSLGPSGGQFF. CDR3 in DNA: TGTGCCAGCAGCTTAGGACCCTCCGGGGGGCAGTTCTTC.

This clonotype was observed many times. This chain uses TRBV10-3 with TRBJ1-5; D unclear. CDR1 is ENHRY, CDR2 SYGVKD, per germline. V lost 7 bases to trimming and J lost 7 bases, with 14 bases between them. This CDR3 has 13 amino acids. The CDR3 protein is CAITWSLDQPQHF. CDR3 coding DNA: TGTGCCATCACTTGGTCCCTGGACCAGCCCCAGCATTTT.

A few counts support this clonotype. The chain carries TRBV6-5 and TRBJ2-1; 7 nucleotides line up with TRBD1. Germline CDR1 and CDR2: MNHEY and SVGAGI. The CDR3 sequence is 15 residues long. With 4 bases clipped from V and 6 bases from J, the junction kept 9 bases outside the gene matches. CDR3 in amino acids: CASSSPPTGSNEQFF. For the CDR3, the DNA is TGTGCCAGCAGTTCACCACCGACAGGGTCCAATGAGCAGTTCTTC.

This clonotype was found many times. V usage is TRBV28 and J usage is TRBJ1-5; TRBD1 aligns across 8 bases. This CDR3 has 15 amino acids. V was pared by 5 bases and J by 7 bases, with 10 bases of the junction left unmatched. Germline V gene lookup returns CDR1 MDHEN and CDR2 SYDVKM. CDR3 in amino acids: CASSSDRGPTQPQHF. The CDR3 coding sequence is TGTGCCAGCAGTAGCGACAGGGGACCAACCCAGCCCCAGCATTTT.

This clonotype has at least ten counts. J is TRBJ2-5 and V is TRBV27; D gene unclear. The CDR3 covers 14 residues. V was trimmed by 3 bases and J by 4 bases, leaving 12 bases between them. In germline, CDR1 is MNHEY, CDR2 SMNVEV (reference sequence). The CDR3 is CASSFERWGETQYF. CDR3 DNA sequence: TGTGCCAGCAGTTTCGAGCGATGGGGAGAGACCCAGTACTTC.

This clonotype occurred many times. The rearrangement joins TRBV4-3 to TRBJ2-2, with 9 bases fitting TRBD2. V lost 3 bases, J lost 7 bases, and 12 bases stayed unmatched. The CDR3 has 17 amino acids. The germline gives CDR1 LGHNA, CDR2 YSLEER. The CDR3 sequence is CASSQAIAGDVVGELFF. CDR3 nucleotide sequence: TGCGCCAGCAGCCAGGCGATAGCGGGAGATGTGGTCGGGGAGCTGTTTTTT.

The chain is built from TRBV6-5 and TRBJ1-5; 11 bases align to TRBD1. In germline, CDR1 is MNHEY, CDR2 SVGAGI. The CDR3 loop spans 15 amino acids. The J segment lost 5 bases and the V segment lost 6 bases, leaving 6 bases of the junction unmatched. The CDR3 DNA reads as TGTGCCAGCAGCCGGGACAGGGGGTTTGATCAGCCCCAGCATTTT. This gives the protein CASSRDRGFDQPQHF.

This clonotype was counted at least ten times. The V gene is TRBV11-1, the J gene TRBJ1-1; D ambiguous. Between the trimmed V and J ends, which lost 1 base and 5 bases, there was a span of 17 bases. The CDR3 runs 16 residues. The germline gives CDR1 SGHAT, CDR2 FQDESV (reference sequence). CDR3 amino acids: CASSLGPGPSQTEAFF. In DNA, the CDR3 is TGTGCCAGCAGCTTAGGCCCGGGTCCTTCTCAAACTGAAGCTTTCTTT.

This clonotype occurred many times. The genes are TRBV11-2 and TRBJ2-5; 10 bases align to TRBD1. V shed 5 bases and J 5 bases; nucleotides not matched to a gene: 8. CDR3 length: 15 amino acids. Per germline, CDR1 SGHAT and CDR2 FQNNGV. CDR3 DNA: TGTGCCAGCAGCACCGGGACAGGGGTCTCGGAGACCCAGTACTTC. It codes for CASSTGTGVSETQYF.

This clonotype appeared many times. A read error may account for a junction end that differs from germline. This chain links TRBV7-7 with TRBJ2-3; weak D call: TRBD2 (5 bases). This CDR3 has 13 residues. Germline CDR1 is SSHAT and CDR2 is FNYEAQ (reference sequence). As DNA, the CDR3 is TGTGCTAGCAGTTCCGCGGAGCGGGATACGCAGTATTTT. It yields the protein CASSSAERDTQYF.

This clonotype was observed many times. CDR3 sequence: CASSLALGLDTQYF. CDR3 nucleotide sequence: TGCGCCAGCAGCTTGGCCCTGGGATTAGATACGCAGTATTTT. The V gene is TRBV5-1, the J gene TRBJ2-3; D is ambiguous. Trimming left V 0 bases short and J 5 bases short, with 10 bases between. Germline V gene data show CDR1 as SGHRS and CDR2 as YFSETQ. The CDR3 runs 14 residues. The whole variable domain, remainder taken from reference TRBV5-1 and TRBJ2-3, is KAGVTQTPRYLIKTRGQQVTLSCSPISGHRSVSWYQQTPGQGLQFLFEYFSETQRNKGNFPGRFSGRQFSNSRSEMNVSTLELGDSALYLCASSLALGLDTQYFGPGTRLTVL.

This clonotype was seen at least ten times. The genes are TRBV6-4 and TRBJ2-1; 9 bases are a match to TRBD2. CDR1 is MRHNA, CDR2 SNTAGT, per germline. With V trimmed by 4 bases and J by 7 bases, 8 bases remained unmatched. The CDR3 is 15 amino acids. The CDR3 coding sequence is TGTGCCAGCAGTGTCGTAGCGGGAGAGGCGAATGAGCAGTTCTTC. Protein: CASSVVAGEANEQFF.

The chain links TRBV10-2 to TRBJ1-4; perhaps TRBD1 as D (5 bases). The CDR3 spans 14 residues. V lost 8 bases, J lost 0 bases, and 10 bases lay in between. Germline lookup yields CDR1 WSHSY and CDR2 SAAADI. This CDR3 is CASQDTATNEKLFF. In DNA form, the CDR3 reads TGCGCCAGCCAGGACACCGCAACTAATGAAAAACTGTTTTTT.

This clonotype was counted between two and nine times. The chain carries TRBV7-8 and TRBJ2-1; D is unclear. CDR1 is SGHVS and CDR2 is FQNEAQ in the germline V gene. V lost 7 bases to trimming and J lost 3 bases, with 7 bases between them. The CDR3 sequence is 12 residues long. CDR3 residues: CASKDNYNEQFF. In nucleotides, the CDR3 is TGTGCCAGCAAAGACAACTACAATGAGCAGTTCTTC.

V and J are TRBV29-1 and TRBJ2-1; D remains unclear. This CDR3 is built from 13 residues. Trimming removed 4 bases at V and 8 bases at J, with 15 bases between. From germline, CDR1 is SQVTM and CDR2 ANQGSEA. CDR3 DNA sequence: TGCAGCGTTGCGCTGGTCCCGAGAGATGAGCAGTTCTTC. Translation: CSVALVPRDEQFF.